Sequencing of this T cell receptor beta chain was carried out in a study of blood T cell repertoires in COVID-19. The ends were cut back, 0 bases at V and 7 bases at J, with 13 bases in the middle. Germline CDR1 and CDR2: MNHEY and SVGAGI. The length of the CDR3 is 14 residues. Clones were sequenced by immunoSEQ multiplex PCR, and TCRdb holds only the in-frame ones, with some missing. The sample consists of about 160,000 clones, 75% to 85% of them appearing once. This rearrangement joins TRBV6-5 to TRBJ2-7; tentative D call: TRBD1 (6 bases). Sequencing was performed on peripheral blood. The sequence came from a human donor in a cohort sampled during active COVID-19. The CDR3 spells CASSYSIGQREQYF. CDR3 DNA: TGTGCCAGCAGTTACTCGATAGGACAGCGGGAGCAGTACTTC.